This T cell receptor beta chain was sequenced in a study of T cell repertoires in aging, cancer and after chemotherapy. This clonotype is medium-sized. Its antigen remains unknown. Germline CDR1 is LNHDA and CDR2 is SQIVND (reference sequence). The CDR3 extends over 14 amino acids. V was cut by 2 bases and J by 6 bases, with 11 bases left in between. Findings of the study overall: Median generation probability rose over the chemotherapy interval in each cancer cohort, suggesting rebound thymic output.

Amplification of TCR beta used genomic DNA extracted from peripheral blood. Multiplex touch-down PCR with TRB-A/B primers amplified rearranged V-D-J TRB sequences. A single record per CDR3 protein comes from TCRdb applying MiXCR to the multiplex PCR reads. Of a few thousand distinct CDR3 sequences listed, about 29% are singletons. Sequencing was performed on blood. The chain links TRBV19 to TRBJ1-5; a weak D match, TRBD1 (6 bases). The receptor was derived from a human donor in good health. In DNA form, the CDR3 reads TGTGCCAGTAGTATAAGGGGGGGAGGTCAGCCCCAGCATTTT. It is translated as CASSIRGGGQPQHF.